This TCR beta chain was sequenced for a study of cytomegalovirus exposure and HLA in healthy donors. Overall study results and limits: As a later analysis showed, several of the most significant clusters appeared to be linked to common viral pathogens. The authors reported that TCR beta sequences could predict HLA-A and HLA-B alleles. These predictions were accurate for most subjects in the first cohort.

Germline lookup yields CDR1 SGHKS and CDR2 YYEKEE (reference sequence). The CDR3 consists of 14 residues. Unmatched junction bases numbered 7, after V lost 7 bases and J lost 3 bases. This PCR relied on a set of 60 Vbeta primers and 13 Jbeta primers. Generated by immunoSEQ multiplex PCR, the TCRdb table keeps only in-frame clones and is missing some. The sample has fewer than 200,000 clones, nearly 80% seen once. On this clone: Its antigen is currently unknown.

Each donor was healthy, and each was a bone marrow donor. This sequence was found in a man between 40 and 49 years old in good health and CMV-seropositive. Specimen: PBMCs. The chain is built from TRBV5-5 and TRBJ2-1; TRBD1 matches at 7 bases. The CDR3 DNA is TGTGCCAGCGGCGGACAGGTGGGCTACAATGAGCAGTTCTTC. This gives the protein CASGGQVGYNEQFF.